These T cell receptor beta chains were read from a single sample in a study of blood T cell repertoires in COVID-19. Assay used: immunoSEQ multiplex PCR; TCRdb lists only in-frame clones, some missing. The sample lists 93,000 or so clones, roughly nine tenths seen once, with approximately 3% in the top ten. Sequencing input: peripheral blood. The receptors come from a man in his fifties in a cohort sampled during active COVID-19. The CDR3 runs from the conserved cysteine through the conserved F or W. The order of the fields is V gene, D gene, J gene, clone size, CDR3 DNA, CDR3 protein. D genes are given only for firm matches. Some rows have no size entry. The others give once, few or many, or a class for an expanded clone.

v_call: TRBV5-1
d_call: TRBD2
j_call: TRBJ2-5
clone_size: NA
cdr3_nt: TGCGCCAGCCACTCGGGACTAGCGGGGGGTAGTCAAGAGACCCAGTACTTC
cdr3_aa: CASHSGLAGGSQETQYF

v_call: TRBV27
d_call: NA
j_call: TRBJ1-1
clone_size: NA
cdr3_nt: TGTGCCAGCAGTTTTTCGGTGAACACTGAAGCTTTCTTT
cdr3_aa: CASSFSVNTEAFF

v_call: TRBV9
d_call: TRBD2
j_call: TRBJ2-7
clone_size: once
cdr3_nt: TGTGCCAGCAGCGTAGGAGGTAGCGGGACCTACGAGCAGTACTTC
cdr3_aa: CASSVGGSGTYEQYF

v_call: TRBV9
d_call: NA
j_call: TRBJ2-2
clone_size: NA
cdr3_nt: TGTGCCAGCAGCGTAGGTACGGGGCGGGGCACCGGGGAGCTGTTTTTT
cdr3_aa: CASSVGTGRGTGELFF

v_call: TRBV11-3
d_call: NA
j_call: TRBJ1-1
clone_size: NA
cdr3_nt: TGTGCCAGCAGCTTAAGGGGGAACACTGAAGCTTTCTTT
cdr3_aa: CASSLRGNTEAFF

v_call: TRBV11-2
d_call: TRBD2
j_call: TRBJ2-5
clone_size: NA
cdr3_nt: TGTGCCAGCAGCTTGACGTCTAGCGGGGGGGAAGAGACCCAGTACTTC
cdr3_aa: CASSLTSSGGEETQYF

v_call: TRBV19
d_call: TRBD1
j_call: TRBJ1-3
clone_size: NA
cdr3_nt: TGTGCCAGTTCGACAGGGGGCGCTGGAAACACCATATATTTT
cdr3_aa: CASSTGGAGNTIYF

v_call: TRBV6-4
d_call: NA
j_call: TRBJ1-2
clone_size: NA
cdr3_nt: TGTGCCAGCAGTGAACAGGGCTATGGCTACACCTTC
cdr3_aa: CASSEQGYGYTF

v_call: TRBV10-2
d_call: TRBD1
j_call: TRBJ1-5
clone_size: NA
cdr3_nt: TGCGCCAGCTCAACCCAGGGCAGGGGGAATCAGCCCCAGCATTTT
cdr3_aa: CASSTQGRGNQPQHF

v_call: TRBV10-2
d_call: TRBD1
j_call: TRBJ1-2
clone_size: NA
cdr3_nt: TGCGCCAGCAGTGAAGTGGACAGGGTGGATGGCTACACCTTC
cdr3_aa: CASSEVDRVDGYTF

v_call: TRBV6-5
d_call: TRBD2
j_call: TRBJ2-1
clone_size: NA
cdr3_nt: TGTGCCAGCCGGGGGGAGGGCTTCGGTAATGAGCAGTTCTTC
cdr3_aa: CASRGEGFGNEQFF

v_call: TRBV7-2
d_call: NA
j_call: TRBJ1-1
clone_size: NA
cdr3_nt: TGTGCCAGCAGCTCCCAGCGGGACGTTGAAGCTTTCTTT
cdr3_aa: CASSSQRDVEAFF

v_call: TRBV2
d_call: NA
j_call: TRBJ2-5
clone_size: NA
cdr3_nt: TGTGCCGTTGGCAGGACCAGCGGGGAGACCCAGTACTTC
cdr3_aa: CAVGRTSGETQYF

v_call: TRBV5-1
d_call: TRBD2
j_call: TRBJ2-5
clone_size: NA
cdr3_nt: TGCGCCGGCCGACCCGGGACTAGCGGGGGGGCCCGCGAGACCCAGTACTTC
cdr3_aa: CAGRPGTSGGARETQYF

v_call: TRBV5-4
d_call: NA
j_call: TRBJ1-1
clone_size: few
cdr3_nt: TGTGCCAGCAGCCCTCAGTCGAACACTGAAGCTTTCTTT
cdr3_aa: CASSPQSNTEAFF

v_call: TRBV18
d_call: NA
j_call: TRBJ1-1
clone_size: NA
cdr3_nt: TGTGCCAGCTCACCATCGAGAGGAACGATACTGAACACTGAAGCTTTCTTT
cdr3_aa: CASSPSRGTILNTEAFF

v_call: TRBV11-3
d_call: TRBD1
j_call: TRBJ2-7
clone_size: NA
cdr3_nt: TGTGCCAGCAGCTTAGCGGGACAGAGCTCCTACGAGCAGTACTTC
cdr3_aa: CASSLAGQSSYEQYF

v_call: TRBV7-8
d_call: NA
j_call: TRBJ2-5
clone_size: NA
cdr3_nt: TGTGCCAGCAGCTTATTGGCAGAGACCCAGTACTTC
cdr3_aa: CASSLLAETQYF

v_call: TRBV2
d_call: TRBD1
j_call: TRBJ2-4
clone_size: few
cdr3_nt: TGTGCCAGCAGCGCAGAAGACAGGGGCATTCAGTACTTC
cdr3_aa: CASSAEDRGIQYF

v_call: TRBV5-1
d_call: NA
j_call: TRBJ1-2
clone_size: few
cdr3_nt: TGCGCCAGCAGCTTGCCCTCCCCTACAACAGTGGGCTACACCTTC
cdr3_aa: CASSLPSPTTVGYTF

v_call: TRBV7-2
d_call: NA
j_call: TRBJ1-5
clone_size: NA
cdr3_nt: TGTGCCAGCAGCTTAGAAGGTTCGCGGCAGCCCCAGCATTTT
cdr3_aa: CASSLEGSRQPQHF

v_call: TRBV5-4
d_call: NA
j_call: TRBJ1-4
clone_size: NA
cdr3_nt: TGTGCCAGCAGCTTGGGGGGGGAGGAAAAACTGTTTTTT
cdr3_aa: CASSLGGEEKLFF

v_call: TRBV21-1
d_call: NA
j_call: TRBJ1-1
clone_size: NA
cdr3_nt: TGTGCCAGCAGCAACGGACCGCCCCCGGGAACTGAAGCTTTCTTT
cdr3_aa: CASSNGPPPGTEAFF

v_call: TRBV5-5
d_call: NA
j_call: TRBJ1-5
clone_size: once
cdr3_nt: TGTGCCAGCAGCCTCTTCACAGGCTCCCTTGAGCCCCAGCATTTT
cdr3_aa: CASSLFTGSLEPQHF

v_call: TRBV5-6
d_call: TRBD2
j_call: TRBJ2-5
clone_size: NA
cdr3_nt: TGTGCCAGCAGCACTAGCGGGGGACACTTCCAAGAGACCCAGTACTTC
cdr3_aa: CASSTSGGHFQETQYF

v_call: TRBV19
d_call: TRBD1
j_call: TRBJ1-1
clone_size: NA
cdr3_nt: TGTGCCAGCCCCCCCCGGACAGGGATGAACACTGAAGCTTTCTTT
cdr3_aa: CASPPRTGMNTEAFF

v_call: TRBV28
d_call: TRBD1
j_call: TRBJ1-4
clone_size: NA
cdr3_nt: TGTGCCAGCAGTTTATTAGGCGACAGGGGCGAAAAACTGTTTTTT
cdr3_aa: CASSLLGDRGEKLFF

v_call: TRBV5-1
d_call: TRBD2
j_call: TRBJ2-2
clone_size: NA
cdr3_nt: TGCGCCAGCAGCTTACAGCGGGGGAACACCGGGGAGCTGTTTTTT
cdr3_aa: CASSLQRGNTGELFF

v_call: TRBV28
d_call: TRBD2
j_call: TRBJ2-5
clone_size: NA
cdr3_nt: TGTGCCAGCAGTTTAGGTTCGAGTAGCGGGGGGTGGGAGACCCAGTACTTC
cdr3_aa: CASSLGSSSGGWETQYF

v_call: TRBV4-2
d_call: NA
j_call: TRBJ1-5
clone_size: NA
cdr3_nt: TGTGCCAGCAGCCAGGCAGGGGTCGGCAATCAGCCCCAGCATTTT
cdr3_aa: CASSQAGVGNQPQHF

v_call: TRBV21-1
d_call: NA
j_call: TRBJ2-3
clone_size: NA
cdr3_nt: TGTGCCAGCAACAGGGGGCACGGTTTCCTAGGCACAGATACGCAGTATTTT
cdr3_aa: CASNRGHGFLGTDTQYF

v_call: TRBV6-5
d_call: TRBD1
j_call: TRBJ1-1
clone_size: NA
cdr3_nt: TGTGCCAGCAGTAGAGGACAGGGGAACACTGAAGCTTTCTTT
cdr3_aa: CASSRGQGNTEAFF

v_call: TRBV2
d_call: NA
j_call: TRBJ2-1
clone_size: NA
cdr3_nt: TGTGCCAGCAGTGAATTGCAGGGCGCTTACAATGAGCAGTTCTTC
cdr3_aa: CASSELQGAYNEQFF

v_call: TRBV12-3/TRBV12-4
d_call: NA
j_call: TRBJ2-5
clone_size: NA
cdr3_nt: TGTGCCAGCAGTTTAATGGCTACAGGGACCCAGTACTTC
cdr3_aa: CASSLMATGTQYF

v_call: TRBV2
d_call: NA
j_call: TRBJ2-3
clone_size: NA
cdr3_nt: TGTGCCAGCAGTGGCGGGTTGTCCACAGATACGCAGTATTTT
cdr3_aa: CASSGGLSTDTQYF

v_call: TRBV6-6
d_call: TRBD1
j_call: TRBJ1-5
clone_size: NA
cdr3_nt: TGTGCCAGCAGTTACCCGGACAGGGAAATCAATCAGCCCCAGCATTTT
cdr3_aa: CASSYPDREINQPQHF

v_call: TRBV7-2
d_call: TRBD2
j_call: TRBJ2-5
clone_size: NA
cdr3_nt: TGTGCCAGCAGCTTAACTAGCGGGGGGGCGATGGAGACCCAGTACTTC
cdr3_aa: CASSLTSGGAMETQYF

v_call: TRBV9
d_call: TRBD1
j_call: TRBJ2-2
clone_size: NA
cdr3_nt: TGTGCCAGCCGGGGACAGGGCCCAGGGGGGACCGGGGAGCTGTTTTTT
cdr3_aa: CASRGQGPGGTGELFF

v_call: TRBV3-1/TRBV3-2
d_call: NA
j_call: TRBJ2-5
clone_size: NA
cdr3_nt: TGTGCCAGCAGCTCCTCTCGGCGGGGGCTAAGCCAAGAGACCCAGTACTTC
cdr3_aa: CASSSSRRGLSQETQYF

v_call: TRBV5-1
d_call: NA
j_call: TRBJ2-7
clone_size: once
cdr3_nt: TGCGCCAGCAGCCCCGAGACAGGCCGGAGCTCCTACGAGCAGTACTTC
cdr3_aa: CASSPETGRSSYEQYF

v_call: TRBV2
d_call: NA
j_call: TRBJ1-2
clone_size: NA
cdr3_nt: TGTGCCAGCCGAGGGCAGGGGTGGGACTATGGCTACACCTTC
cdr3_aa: CASRGQGWDYGYTF

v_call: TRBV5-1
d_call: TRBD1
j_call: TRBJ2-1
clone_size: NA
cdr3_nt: TGCGCCAGCAGGGCCGGGACAGGGGCCTACAATGAGCAGTTCTTC
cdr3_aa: CASRAGTGAYNEQFF

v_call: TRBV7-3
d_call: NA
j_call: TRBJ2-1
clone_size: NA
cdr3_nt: TGTGCCAGCAGCTTAAGCGGAAGCTCCTACAATGAGCAGTTCTTC
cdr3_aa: CASSLSGSSYNEQFF

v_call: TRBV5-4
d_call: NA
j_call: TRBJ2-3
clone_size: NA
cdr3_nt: TGTGCCAGCAGCTTAAAGTCAGGGAGCACAGATACGCAGTATTTT
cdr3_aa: CASSLKSGSTDTQYF

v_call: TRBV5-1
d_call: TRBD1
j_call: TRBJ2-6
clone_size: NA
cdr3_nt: TGCGCCAGCAAGTCAGGGGGTAATTCTGGGGCCAACGTCCTGACTTTC
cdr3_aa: CASKSGGNSGANVLTF

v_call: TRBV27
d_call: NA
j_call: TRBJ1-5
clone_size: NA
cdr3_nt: TGTGCCAGCAGTCCCCTAAGCAATCAGCCCCAGCATTTT
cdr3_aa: CASSPLSNQPQHF

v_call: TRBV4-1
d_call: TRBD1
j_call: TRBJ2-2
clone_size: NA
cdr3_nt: TGCGCCAGCAGCCTTTTTACTCGACAGGGGGCCGTTACCGGGGAGCTGTTTTTT
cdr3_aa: CASSLFTRQGAVTGELFF

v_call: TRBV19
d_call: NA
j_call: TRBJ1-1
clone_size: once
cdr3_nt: TGTGCCAGTAGTATACTGGTCGGCAGGGGCACTGAAGCTTTCTTT
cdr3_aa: CASSILVGRGTEAFF

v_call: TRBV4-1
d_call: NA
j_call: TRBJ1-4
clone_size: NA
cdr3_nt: TGCGCCAGCAGCCAAGATCTGCCCCCGGTAAATGAAAAACTGTTTTTT
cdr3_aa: CASSQDLPPVNEKLFF

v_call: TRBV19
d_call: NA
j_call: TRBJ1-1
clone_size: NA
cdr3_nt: TGTGCCAGTAGTATTACAGGGCGGACTGAAGCTTTCTTT
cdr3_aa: CASSITGRTEAFF

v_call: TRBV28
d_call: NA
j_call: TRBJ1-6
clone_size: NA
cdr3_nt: TGTGCCAGCAGTTTCGGGAGCTCCTATAATTCACCCCTCCACTTT
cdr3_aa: CASSFGSSYNSPLHF

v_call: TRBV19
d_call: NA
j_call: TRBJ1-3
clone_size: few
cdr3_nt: TGTGCCAGTGGAGAAACTGGAAACACCATATATTTT
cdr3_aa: CASGETGNTIYF